Each of the 8 T cell receptor beta chains below was sequenced from the same sample in a study of blood T cell repertoires in COVID-19. Method: immunoSEQ multiplex PCR; TCRdb's copy keeps in-frame clones and lacks some. The repertoire holds roughly 200,000 clones, 65% to 90% seen once, with 1.5% in the top ten. Material for sequencing was peripheral blood. These receptors were collected from a human donor in a cohort sampled during active COVID-19.

V usage is TRBV10-3 and J usage is TRBJ1-1, with D possibly TRBD1 on 5 matching bases. The CDR3 has 13 amino acids. Trimming left V 6 bases short and J 1 base short, with 9 bases between. CDR1 ENHRY and CDR2 SYGVKD come from the germline V gene. The CDR3 DNA reads TGTGCCATCAGCGAAGACAGGAACACTGAAGCTTTCTTT. Its translation is CAISEDRNTEAFF.

The chain has TRBV4-3 and TRBJ2-1; 16 bases align to TRBD2. Germline V gene data show CDR1 as LGHNA and CDR2 as YSLEER. This CDR3 is 20 amino acids long. Trimming at V came to 0 bases and at J to 9 bases, leaving 14 bases not matched to a gene. In nucleotides, the CDR3 is TGCGCCAGCAGCCAAGATCGTTCGGGACTAGCGGGAGGGCCTGGCGGTGAGCAGTTCTTC. As protein: CASSQDRSGLAGGPGGEQFF.

V and J are TRBV3-1 (or the pseudogene TRBV3-2) and TRBJ2-7; possible D gene TRBD2, 6 bases. Germline V gene sequence: CDR1 LGHDT, CDR2 YNNKEL (reference sequence). The CDR3 length is 14 residues. Trimming left V 3 bases short and J 4 bases short, with 13 bases between. The CDR3 is CASSHLRGRYEQYF. CDR3 DNA sequence: TGTGCCAGCAGCCACCTCCGGGGGAGATACGAGCAGTACTTC.

This chain connects TRBV21-1 to TRBJ2-6; whether TRBD1, the table's D call, matches the DNA was not checked. TRBV21-1 is a pseudogene. The CDR3 runs 19 residues. CDR3 sequence reads: CASSKEGSGPSSGANVLTF. CDR3 DNA sequence: TGTGCCAGCAGCAAAGAGGGGTCAGGACCTAGCTCTGGGGCCAACGTCCTGACTTTC.

CDR3 DNA: TGTGCCAGCAGTCCTTCCCCCGACAGGGACCTCTATGGCTACACCTTC. Amino acids: CASSPSPDRDLYGYTF. The chain is built from TRBV27 and TRBJ1-2, with TRBD1 matching 7 bases. V trimming: 5 bases; J trimming: 4 bases; junction bases outside the gene matches: 13. Germline-derived CDR1 and CDR2 are MNHEY and SMNVEV (reference sequence). The CDR3 sequence is 16 residues long.

This sequence joins TRBV6-5 and TRBJ1-5; possible D gene TRBD1, 5 bases. V dropped 6 bases and J dropped 0 bases, with 9 bases sitting between them. The CDR3 loop spans 14 amino acids. Per germline, CDR1 MNHEY and CDR2 SVGAGI. CDR3 region: CASSQDSSNQPQHF. DNA for the CDR3: TGTGCCAGCAGCCAAGACAGTAGCAATCAGCCCCAGCATTTT.

This chain connects TRBV7-2 to TRBJ2-7; 9 bases map to TRBD2. Per the germline V gene, CDR1 is SGHTA and CDR2 is FQGNSA. There are 16 residues in the CDR3. V lost 0 bases to trimming and J lost 2 bases; unmatched junction nucleotides: 5. The CDR3 sequence: CASSLAAGGQTYEQYF. The CDR3 coding sequence is TGTGCCAGCAGCTTAGCAGCGGGGGGACAGACCTACGAGCAGTACTTC.

The chain joins TRBV7-9 to TRBJ1-1, with 9 bases matching TRBD1. Unmatched junction bases numbered 5, after V lost 5 bases and J lost 1 base. Germline lookup yields CDR1 SEHNR and CDR2 FQNEAQ (reference sequence). CDR3 length: 15 residues. CDR3 protein: CASSRDRATNTEAFF. CDR3 coding DNA: TGTGCCAGCAGCCGGGACAGGGCAACGAACACTGAAGCTTTCTTT.